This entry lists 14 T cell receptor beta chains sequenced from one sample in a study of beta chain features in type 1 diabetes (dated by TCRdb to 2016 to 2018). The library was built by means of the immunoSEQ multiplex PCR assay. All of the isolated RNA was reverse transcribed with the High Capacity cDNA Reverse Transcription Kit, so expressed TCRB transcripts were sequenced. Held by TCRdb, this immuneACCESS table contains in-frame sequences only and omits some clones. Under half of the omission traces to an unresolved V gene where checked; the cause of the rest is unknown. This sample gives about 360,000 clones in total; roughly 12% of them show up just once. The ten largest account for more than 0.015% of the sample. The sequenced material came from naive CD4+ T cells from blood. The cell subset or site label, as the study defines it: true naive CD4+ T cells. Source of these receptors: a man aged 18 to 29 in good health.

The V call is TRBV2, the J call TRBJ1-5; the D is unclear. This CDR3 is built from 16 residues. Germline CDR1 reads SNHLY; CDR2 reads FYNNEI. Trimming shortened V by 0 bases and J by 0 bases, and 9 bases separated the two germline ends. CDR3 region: CASSEATQTSNQPQHF. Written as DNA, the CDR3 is TGTGCCAGCAGTGAAGCCACACAGACTAGCAATCAGCCCCAGCATTTT.

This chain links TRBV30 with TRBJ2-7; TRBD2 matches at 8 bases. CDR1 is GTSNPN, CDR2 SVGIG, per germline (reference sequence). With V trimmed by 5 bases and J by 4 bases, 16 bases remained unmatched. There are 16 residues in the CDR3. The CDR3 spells CAWYPQSGLVSYEQYF. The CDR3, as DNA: TGTGCCTGGTACCCCCAGTCGGGACTAGTCTCGTACGAGCAGTACTTC.

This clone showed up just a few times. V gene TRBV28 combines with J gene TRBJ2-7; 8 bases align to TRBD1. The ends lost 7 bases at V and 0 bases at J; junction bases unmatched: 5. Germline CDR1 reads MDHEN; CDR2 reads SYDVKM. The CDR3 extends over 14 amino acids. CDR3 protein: CASKTGQGSYEQYF. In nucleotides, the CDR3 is TGTGCCAGCAAAACCGGACAGGGCTCCTACGAGCAGTACTTC.

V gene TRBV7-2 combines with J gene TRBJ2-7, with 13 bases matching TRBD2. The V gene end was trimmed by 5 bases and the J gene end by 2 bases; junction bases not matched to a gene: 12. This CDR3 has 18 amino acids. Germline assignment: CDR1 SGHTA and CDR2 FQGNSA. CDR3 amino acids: CASSVTSGRERGPYEQYF. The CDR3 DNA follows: TGTGCCAGCAGCGTCACTAGCGGGAGGGAAAGGGGTCCCTACGAGCAGTACTTC.

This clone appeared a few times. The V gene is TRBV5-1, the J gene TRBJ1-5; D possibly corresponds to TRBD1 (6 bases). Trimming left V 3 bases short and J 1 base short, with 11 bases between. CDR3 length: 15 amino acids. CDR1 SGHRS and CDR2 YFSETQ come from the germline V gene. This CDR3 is CASSSSGGSNQPQHF. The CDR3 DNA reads TGCGCCAGCAGCTCAAGTGGGGGCAGCAATCAGCCCCAGCATTTT.

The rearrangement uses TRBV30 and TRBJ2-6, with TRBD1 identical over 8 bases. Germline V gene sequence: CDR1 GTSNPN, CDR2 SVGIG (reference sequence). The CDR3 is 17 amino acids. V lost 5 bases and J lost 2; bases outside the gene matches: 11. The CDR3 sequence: CAWAWRQGNPGANVLTF. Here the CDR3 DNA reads TGTGCCTGGGCCTGGAGACAGGGGAACCCTGGGGCCAACGTCCTGACTTTC.

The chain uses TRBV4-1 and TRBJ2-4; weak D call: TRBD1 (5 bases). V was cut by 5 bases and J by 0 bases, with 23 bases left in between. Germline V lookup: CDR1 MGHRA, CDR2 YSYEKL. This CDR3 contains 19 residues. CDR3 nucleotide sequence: TGCGCCAGCAGCACAGGAGACTCGAAATTAAAGATAGCCAAAAACATTCAGTACTTC. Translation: CASSTGDSKLKIAKNIQYF.

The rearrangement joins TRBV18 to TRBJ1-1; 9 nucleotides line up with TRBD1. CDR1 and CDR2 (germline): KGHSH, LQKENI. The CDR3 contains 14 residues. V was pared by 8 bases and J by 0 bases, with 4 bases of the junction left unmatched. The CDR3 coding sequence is TGTGCCAGCCTTCGACAGGGGGTGAACACTGAAGCTTTCTTT. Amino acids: CASLRQGVNTEAFF.

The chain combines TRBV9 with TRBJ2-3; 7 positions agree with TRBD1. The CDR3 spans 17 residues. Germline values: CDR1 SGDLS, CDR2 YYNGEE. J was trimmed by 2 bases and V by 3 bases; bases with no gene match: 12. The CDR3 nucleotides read TGTGCCAGCAGCGCGAGACAGGGTACAATTCTCACAGATACGCAGTATTTT. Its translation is CASSARQGTILTDTQYF. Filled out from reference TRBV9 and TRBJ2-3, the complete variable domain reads DSGVTQTPKHLITATGQRVTLRCSPRSGDLSVYWYQQSLDQGLQFLIQYYNGEERAKGNILERFSAQQFPDLHSELNLSSLELGDSALYFCASSARQGTILTDTQYFGPGTRLTVL.

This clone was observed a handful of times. The CDR3 is CATSRADRGVQETQYF. As DNA, the CDR3 is TGTGCCACCAGCAGAGCGGACAGGGGTGTACAAGAGACCCAGTACTTC. J is TRBJ2-5 and V is TRBV15; 9 bases fit TRBD1. Germline V gene lookup returns CDR1 LNHNV and CDR2 YYDKDF (reference sequence). The CDR3 runs to 16 residues. After removal of 1 base from V and 2 bases from J, the junction contained 5 bases not matched to a gene.

CDR3 bases: TGTGCCAGCAGCTTACCAGGGTTGGGGCTCACAGATACGCAGTATTTT. Its protein is CASSLPGLGLTDTQYF. This chain uses TRBV7-3 with TRBJ2-3; tentatively, D is TRBD1 (5 bases). The CDR3 consists of 16 residues. The germline V gene encodes CDR1 SGHTA and CDR2 FQGTGA. With 2 bases removed from V and 2 bases from J, the gap between germline ends came to 14 bases. Based on the CDR3 plus reference TRBV7-3 and TRBJ2-3, the full variable domain is GAGVSQTPSNKVTEKGKYVELRCDPISGHTALYWYRQSLGQGPEFLIYFQGTGAADDSGLPNDRFFAVRPEGSVSTLKIQRTERGDSAVYLCASSLPGLGLTDTQYFGPGTRLTVL.

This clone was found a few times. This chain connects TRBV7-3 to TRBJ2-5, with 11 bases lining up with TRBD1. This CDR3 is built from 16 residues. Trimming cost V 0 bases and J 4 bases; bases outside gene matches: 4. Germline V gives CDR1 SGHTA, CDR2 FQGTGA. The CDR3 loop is CASSLTTGQGGETQYF. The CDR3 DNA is TGTGCCAGCAGCTTAACTACGGGACAGGGGGGAGAGACCCAGTACTTC.

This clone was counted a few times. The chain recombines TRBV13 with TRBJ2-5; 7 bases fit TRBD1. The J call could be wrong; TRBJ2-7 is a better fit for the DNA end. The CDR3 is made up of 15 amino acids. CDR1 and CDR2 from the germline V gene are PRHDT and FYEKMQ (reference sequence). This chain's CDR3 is CASSPNEGDRYEQYF. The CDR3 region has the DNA TGTGCCAGCAGCCCCAACGAGGGGGACAGATACGAGCAGTACTTC.

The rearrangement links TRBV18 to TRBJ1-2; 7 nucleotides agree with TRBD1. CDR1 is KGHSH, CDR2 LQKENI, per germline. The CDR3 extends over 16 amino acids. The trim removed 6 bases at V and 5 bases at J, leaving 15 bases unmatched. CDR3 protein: CASSPGWDSLAYGYTF. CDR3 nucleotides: TGTGCCAGCTCCCCCGGGTGGGACAGCCTGGCTTATGGCTACACCTTC.